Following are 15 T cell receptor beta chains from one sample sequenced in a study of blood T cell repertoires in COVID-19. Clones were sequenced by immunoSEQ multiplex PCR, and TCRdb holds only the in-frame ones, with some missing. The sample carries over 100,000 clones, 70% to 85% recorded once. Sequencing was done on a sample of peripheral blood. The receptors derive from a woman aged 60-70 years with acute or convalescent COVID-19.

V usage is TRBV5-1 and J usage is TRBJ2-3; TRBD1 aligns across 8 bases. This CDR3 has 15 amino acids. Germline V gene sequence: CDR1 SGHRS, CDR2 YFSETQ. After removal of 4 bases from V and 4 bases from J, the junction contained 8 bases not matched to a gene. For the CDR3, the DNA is TGCGCCAGCAGCCGAGGACAGGGAGGATCAGATACGCAGTATTTT. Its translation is CASSRGQGGSDTQYF.

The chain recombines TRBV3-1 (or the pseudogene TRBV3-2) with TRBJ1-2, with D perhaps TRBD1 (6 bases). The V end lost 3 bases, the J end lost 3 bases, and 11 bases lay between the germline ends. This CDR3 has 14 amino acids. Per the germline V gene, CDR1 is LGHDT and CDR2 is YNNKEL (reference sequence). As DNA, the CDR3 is TGTGCCAGCAGCCAGCAGCAGGGGTACTATGGCTACACCTTC. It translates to CASSQQQGYYGYTF.

CDR3 bases: TGCAGCGTTAAGACGCAGGGGGCGCAGCCCCAGCATTTT. Translation gives CSVKTQGAQPQHF. The V call is TRBV29-1, the J call TRBJ1-5; TRBD1 aligns across 8 bases. Germline lookup yields CDR1 SQVTM and CDR2 ANQGSEA. The CDR3 is 13 amino acids. The junction had 7 bases not matched to a gene; V was cut back by 5 bases and J by 7 bases.

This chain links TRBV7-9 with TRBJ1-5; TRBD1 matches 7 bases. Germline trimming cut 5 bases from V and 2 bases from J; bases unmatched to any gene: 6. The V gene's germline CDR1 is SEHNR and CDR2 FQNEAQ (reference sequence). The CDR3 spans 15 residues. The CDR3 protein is CASSGRGSGNQPQHF. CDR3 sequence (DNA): TGTGCCAGCAGCGGCAGGGGGAGCGGCAATCAGCCCCAGCATTTT.

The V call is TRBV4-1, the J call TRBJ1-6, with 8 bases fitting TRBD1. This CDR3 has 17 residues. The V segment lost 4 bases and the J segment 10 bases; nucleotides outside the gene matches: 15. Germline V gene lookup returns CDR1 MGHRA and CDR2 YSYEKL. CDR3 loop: CASSPQRTGTSESPLHF. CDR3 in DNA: TGCGCCAGCAGCCCTCAACGGACAGGGACGTCCGAGTCACCCCTCCACTTT.

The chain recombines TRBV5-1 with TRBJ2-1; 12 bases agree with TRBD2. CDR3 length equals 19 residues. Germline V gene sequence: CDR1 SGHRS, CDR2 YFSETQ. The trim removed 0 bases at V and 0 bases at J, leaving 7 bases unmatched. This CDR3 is CASSLGTSGGIDSYNEQFF. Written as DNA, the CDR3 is TGCGCCAGCAGCTTGGGAACTAGCGGGGGGATTGACTCCTACAATGAGCAGTTCTTC.

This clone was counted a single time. The CDR3 protein is CASRPGDQPQHF. DNA of the CDR3: TGTGCCAGTAGGCCCGGAGATCAGCCCCAGCATTTT. The rearrangement uses TRBV19 and TRBJ1-5; D remains ambiguous. The V gene lost 6 bases and the J gene lost 5 bases, with 8 bases spanning the gap. The germline V gene encodes CDR1 LNHDA and CDR2 SQIVND (reference sequence). The CDR3 is 12 amino acids.

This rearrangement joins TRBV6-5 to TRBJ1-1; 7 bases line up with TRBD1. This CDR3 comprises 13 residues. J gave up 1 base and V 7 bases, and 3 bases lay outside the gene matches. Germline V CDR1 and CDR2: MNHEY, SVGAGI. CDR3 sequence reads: CASTGQRNTEAFF. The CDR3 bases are TGTGCCAGCACGGGACAGCGGAACACTGAAGCTTTCTTT.

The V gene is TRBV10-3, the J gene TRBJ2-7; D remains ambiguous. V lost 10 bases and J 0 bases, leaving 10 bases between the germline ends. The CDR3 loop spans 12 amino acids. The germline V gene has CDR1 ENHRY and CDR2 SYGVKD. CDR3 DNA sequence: TGTGCCACGTCTAAAAGCTCCTACGAGCAGTACTTC. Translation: CATSKSSYEQYF.

The CDR3 DNA is TGTGCCAGTATGAGTAGTGCTCCGGGAGGCTACACCTTC. Protein sequence: CASMSSAPGGYTF. The J gene is TRBJ1-2, the V gene TRBV19; D uncertain. V was clipped by 7 bases and J by 8 bases, with 17 bases between them. CDR3 length equals 13 residues. Germline V lookup: CDR1 LNHDA, CDR2 SQIVND (reference sequence).

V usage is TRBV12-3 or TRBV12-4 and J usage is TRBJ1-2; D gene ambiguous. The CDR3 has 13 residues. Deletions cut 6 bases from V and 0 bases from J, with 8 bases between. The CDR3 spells CASRPVANYGYTF. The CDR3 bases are TGTGCCAGCAGACCCGTAGCTAACTATGGCTACACCTTC.

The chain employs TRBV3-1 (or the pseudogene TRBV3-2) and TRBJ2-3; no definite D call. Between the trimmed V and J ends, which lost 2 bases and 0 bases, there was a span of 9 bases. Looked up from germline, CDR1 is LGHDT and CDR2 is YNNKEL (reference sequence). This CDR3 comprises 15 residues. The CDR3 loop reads CASSQQSLSTDTQYF. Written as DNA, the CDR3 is TGTGCCAGCAGCCAACAGTCTCTTAGCACAGATACGCAGTATTTT.

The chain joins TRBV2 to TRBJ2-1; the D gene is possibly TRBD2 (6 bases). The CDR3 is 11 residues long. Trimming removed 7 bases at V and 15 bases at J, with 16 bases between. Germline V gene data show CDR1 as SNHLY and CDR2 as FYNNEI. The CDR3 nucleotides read TGTGCCAGCAACCTCGGGAGACAGTTGTTCTTC. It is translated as CASNLGRQLFF.

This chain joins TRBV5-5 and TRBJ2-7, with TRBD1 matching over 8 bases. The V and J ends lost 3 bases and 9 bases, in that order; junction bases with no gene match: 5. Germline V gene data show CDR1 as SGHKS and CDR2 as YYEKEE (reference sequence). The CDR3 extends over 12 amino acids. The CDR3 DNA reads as TGTGCCAGCAGCTATCGACAGGGGCTGCAGTACGTC. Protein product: CASSYRQGLQYV.

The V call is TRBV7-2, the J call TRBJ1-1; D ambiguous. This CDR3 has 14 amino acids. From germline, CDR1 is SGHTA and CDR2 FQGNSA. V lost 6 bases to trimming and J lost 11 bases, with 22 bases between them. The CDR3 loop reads CASSPPPIRGLAFF. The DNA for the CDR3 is TGTGCCAGCAGTCCCCCTCCCATAAGAGGTCTGGCTTTCTTT.